The subject of this entry is one T cell receptor (beta chain). Enrolled during active infection, Seattle patients were then followed longitudinally. The data are from a study of blood T cell repertoires in COVID-19. In the study overall: From the United States, Italy and Spain came samples of acute and convalescent COVID-19. T cells, B-cell-depleted T cells, or PBMCs provided the cDNA or gDNA that served as material.

The germline V and J ends were trimmed by 4 bases and 4 bases, with 8 bases remaining between them. The CDR3 has 13 residues. Germline values: CDR1 MNHEY, CDR2 SVGAGI. Original data processing: Reference gene primer amplification yielded estimated nucleated cell counts. Repertoires were generated with immunoSEQ multiplex PCR, while TCRdb's copy carries only in-frame clones and drops some. V, J and clone size reflect that table, while D and trimming were determined from the DNA. This table holds almost 250,000 clones, 86% found once. The receptor comes from a woman at least 80 years old with COVID-19, enrolled during active disease. Specimen: peripheral blood. The gene calls are TRBV6-5 and TRBJ2-1; possible D gene TRBD1, 6 bases. The CDR3 loop reads CASSSQGYNEQFF. For the CDR3, the DNA is TGTGCCAGCAGTTCCCAGGGGTACAATGAGCAGTTCTTC.